Listed below are T cell receptor beta chains from one sample, sequenced in a study of blood T cells in healthy people across ages. TCRdb ran MiXCR on the 5' RACE reads and lists one entry per CDR3 protein. The profile shows around 1.5 million distinct CDR3 sequences, roughly a third of them singletons. Source material: blood. Receptors originate from a woman in her twenties or thirties in good health. CDR3s include the opening cysteine and the closing phenylalanine or tryptophan. A D gene is named only where the DNA matches it firmly. Some rows mark clone size as missing; the rest say once, few, many or name a class of expanded clone.

TRBJ2-3 TRBV30 - - TGTGCCTGGAGTGTCGGGGATAATACGCAGTATTTT CAWSVGDNTQYF
TRBJ1-4 TRBV4-1 - - TGCGCCAGCAGATCGGGGGGAACTAATGAAAAACTGTTTTTT CASRSGGTNEKLFF
TRBJ2-5 TRBV5-1 - many TGTGCCAGCAGCACCCCTGGAGAAGAGACCCAGTACTTC CASSTPGEETQYF
TRBJ2-7 TRBV12-3/TRBV12-4 TRBD2 few TGTGCCAGCAGTTTCAGCGGACTAGCGGGAGGCTGGGAGCAGTACTTC CASSFSGLAGGWEQYF
TRBJ1-2 TRBV14 - few TGTGCCAGCAGCCCGTCGGGCAGCTTCTATGGCTACACCTTC CASSPSGSFYGYTF
TRBJ2-1 TRBV7-2 TRBD2 few TGTGCCAGCAGCGTTAGCGGGGGGAGGGTTGAGCAGTTCTTC CASSVSGGRVEQFF
TRBJ1-2 TRBV2 - - TGTGCCAGCAGTGAAGGCGGTTTGGCGCGCTACACCTTC CASSEGGLARYTF
TRBJ2-1 TRBV20-1 TRBD2 many TGCAGTGCTAGGGACATGCGCGGGGGATACAATGAGCAGTTCTTC CSARDMRGGYNEQFF
TRBJ2-7 TRBV10-3 - - TGTGCCATCAGTGACCCACCGGCGAACAATGAGCAGTACTTC CAISDPPANNEQYF
TRBJ2-5 TRBV5-1 TRBD2 - TGCGCCAGCAGCTTCTCCGGGACTAGCGGCTCGGAGACCCAGTACTTC CASSFSGTSGSETQYF
TRBJ1-1 TRBV14 - - TGTGCCAGCAGCCAAGATTGGCAGGGAAAGGGAGCTTTCTTT CASSQDWQGKGAFF
TRBJ2-7 TRBV24-1 - - TGTGCCACCAGTGACGTACAGGGCTACGAGCAGTACTTC CATSDVQGYEQYF
TRBJ2-1 TRBV4-1 - - TGCGCCAGCAGCCAAGGGGATTCCTACAATGAGCAGTGCTTC CASSQGDSYNEQCF
TRBJ2-3 TRBV29-1 - many TGCAGCGTCCTCGGCCAGTTCAGTAGTTTGGATACGCAGTATTTT CSVLGQFSSLDTQYF
TRBJ2-1 TRBV12-3/TRBV12-4 TRBD2 - TGTGCCAGCAGTTTAGCCGAACTAGCGGCCATTTCTTTCTTCTCCTACAATGAGCAGTTCTTC CASSLAELAAISFFSYNEQFF